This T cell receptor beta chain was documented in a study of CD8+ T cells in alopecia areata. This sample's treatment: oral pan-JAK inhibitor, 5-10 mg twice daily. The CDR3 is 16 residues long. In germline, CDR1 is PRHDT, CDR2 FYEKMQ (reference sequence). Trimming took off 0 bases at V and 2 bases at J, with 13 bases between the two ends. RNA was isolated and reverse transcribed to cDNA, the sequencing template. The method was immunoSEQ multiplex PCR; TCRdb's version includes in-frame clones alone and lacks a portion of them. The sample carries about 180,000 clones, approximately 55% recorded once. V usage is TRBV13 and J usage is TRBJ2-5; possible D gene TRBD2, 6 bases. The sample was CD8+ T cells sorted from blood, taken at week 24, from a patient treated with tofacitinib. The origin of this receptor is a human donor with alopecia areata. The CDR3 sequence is CASSLGHQGLQETQYF. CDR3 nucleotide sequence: TGTGCCAGCAGCTTAGGCCATCAGGGACTTCAAGAGACCCAGTACTTC.